The clone carrying this TCR beta chain has just a few counts. Its antigen is undetermined. The data originate from a study of response to subunit inactivated influenza vaccine. Findings of the study overall: Each seasonal influenza vaccination, the authors suggested, recruits few new T cells.

In germline, CDR1 is MNHEY, CDR2 SVGAGI. The CDR3 sequence is 14 residues long. The ends lost 2 bases at V and 3 bases at J; junction bases unmatched: 2. In TCRdb, the RT-PCR reads were re-called with MiXCR into one record per CDR3 protein. The sample consists of around 160,000 distinct CDR3 sequences, approximately 10% of them appearing once. The specimen comprised non-naive T cells sorted from PBMCs, sampled about 40 days after vaccination. The TCR originated in a man aged 50 to 59 who received an inactivated influenza vaccine. The rearrangement joins TRBV6-5 to TRBJ2-3; 7 bases match TRBD1. The CDR3 loop reads CASSYPGQTDTQYF. The CDR3 DNA is TGTGCCAGCAGTTACCCGGGACAGACAGATACGCAGTATTTT.